This TCR beta chain was retrieved from a study of Ad26.COV2.S vaccination and SARS-CoV-2 variants. TCRdb's copy holds only in-frame clones and misses some; the assay was immunoSEQ multiplex PCR. The data hold about 350,000 clones, with about 91% observed a single time. V lost 4 bases, J lost 1 base, and 12 bases lay in between. CDR3 length: 15 residues. Germline V gives CDR1 KGHSH, CDR2 LQKENI. Regarding this clone: Its target is not known.

Study-level results: Placebo recipients trailed vaccine recipients in spike-specific TCR breadth. Placebo recipients and vaccine recipients were similar in non-spike TCR breadth.

This specimen consisted of peripheral blood, obtained after recovery from COVID-19. The chain has TRBV18 and TRBJ2-3, with D perhaps matching TRBD1 (5 bases). This TCR was recovered from a human donor who had recovered from COVID-19. CDR3 protein: CASSQVEQGTDTQYF. DNA for the CDR3: TGTGCCAGCTCACAGGTGGAACAGGGCACAGATACGCAGTATTTT.